A selection of T cell receptor beta chains follows, all from one sample in a study of cytomegalovirus exposure and HLA in healthy donors. Libraries were prepared by immunoSEQ multiplex PCR; TCRdb keeps only in-frame clonotypes and omits some of them. The sample holds more than 85,000 clones, just over 75% seen once. Sequenced: PBMCs. Receptors were obtained from a man aged 25-45 years in good health and CMV-seropositive. Both conserved end residues are part of each CDR3. Fields, in order: V gene, clone size, J gene, D gene, CDR3 DNA, CDR3 protein. D genes are given only for firm matches. A row's size may be missing; if present it is once, few, many or a size class.

TRBV7-9	.	TRBJ2-7	.	TGTGCCAGCAGCCATAAAGAGGAACTTTACGAGCAGTACTTC	CASSHKEELYEQYF
TRBV15	.	TRBJ2-5	.	TGTGCCACCAGCAGAGATAAGTCAACAGGCCAAGAGACCCAGTACTTC	CATSRDKSTGQETQYF
TRBV7-9	few	TRBJ2-5	.	TGTGCCAGCAGCTTCGGGGTAGAGACCCAGTACTTC	CASSFGVETQYF
TRBV4-2	.	TRBJ1-2	TRBD1	TGTGCCAGCAGCCAAGATCTGGGACAGAGGACCTATGGCTACACCTTC	CASSQDLGQRTYGYTF
TRBV10-1	.	TRBJ2-5	.	TGCGCCAGCAGTGAGTTCCAGGGGCAAGAGACCCAGTACTTC	CASSEFQGQETQYF
TRBV6-1	.	TRBJ1-3	.	TGTGCCAGCAGCGGGGGGGCAAACACCATATATTTT	CASSGGANTIYF
TRBV7-2	.	TRBJ1-3	TRBD1	TGTGCCAGCAGCTTGACAGGGGAGCTATCTGGAAACACCATATATTTT	CASSLTGELSGNTIYF
TRBV6-5	once	TRBJ2-1	TRBD1	TGTGCCAGCAGCGGACAGGGGGCCTACAATGAGCAGTTCTTC	CASSGQGAYNEQFF
TRBV14	.	TRBJ1-1	TRBD1	TGTGCCAGCAGCCAACGGACAGGGGCCCACTACACTGAAGCTTTCTTT	CASSQRTGAHYTEAFF
TRBV10-3	.	TRBJ1-5	.	TGTGCCATCAGTACAGGCGATCAGCCCCAGCATTTT	CAISTGDQPQHF
TRBV4-3	.	TRBJ1-2	TRBD1	TGCGCCAGCAGCCAAGAACAGGGGTATGGCTACACCTTC	CASSQEQGYGYTF
TRBV7-9	.	TRBJ1-2	TRBD1	TGTGCCAGCAGCTCCCCTAACCGTCGGACAGGGCCTACCTATGGCTACACCTTC	CASSSPNRRTGPTYGYTF
TRBV5-1	few	TRBJ2-7	TRBD1	TGCGCCAGCACACAGGACAGGGATTACGAGCAGTACTTC	CASTQDRDYEQYF
TRBV4-3	once	TRBJ1-1	.	TGCGCCAGCAGCCAAGATCACCCGGGGAACACTGAAGCTTTCTTT	CASSQDHPGNTEAFF
TRBV2	.	TRBJ2-7	TRBD1	TGTGCCAGCACGGGGACAGGGGCAAACGAGCAGTACTTC	CASTGTGANEQYF
TRBV5-6	.	TRBJ1-1	TRBD1	TGTGCCAGCAGTGCCGGGACAGGGCCAATGGGCACTGAAGCTTTCTTT	CASSAGTGPMGTEAFF
TRBV6-5	.	TRBJ2-1	.	TGTGCCAGCAGTTACGGTTCGTGGACAAAGAACAATGAGCAGTTCTTC	CASSYGSWTKNNEQFF
TRBV4-1	few	TRBJ1-3	.	TGCGCCAGCAGCCAAGAGCCAGGGATCTCTGGAAACACCATATATTTT	CASSQEPGISGNTIYF
TRBV2	.	TRBJ2-1	.	TGTGCCAGCAGTGTTCAGGGAACTGTTGGCAATGAGCAGTTCTTC	CASSVQGTVGNEQFF
TRBV5-6	.	TRBJ2-5	TRBD2	TGTGCCACCCAGCTTGAAGTTAAGCTAGCGGGGAGGCAAGAGACCCAGTACTTC	CATQLEVKLAGRQETQYF
TRBV5-4	.	TRBJ2-7	TRBD1	TGTGCCAGCAGCTTGGGTCCGGGACAGGGTGACTACGAGCAGTACTTC	CASSLGPGQGDYEQYF
TRBV7-2	.	TRBJ1-2	.	TGTGCCAGCAGCTCCTCAGGGGCCCTAAAGGGCTACGGCTACACCTTC	CASSSSGALKGYGYTF
TRBV2	.	TRBJ2-5	.	TGTGCCAGCAGTGAGGGCGGAACAGGGACGTACCAAGAGACCCAGTACTTC	CASSEGGTGTYQETQYF
TRBV27	.	TRBJ2-3	TRBD1	TGTGCCAGCAGACCATTCGGACAGGAAACAGATACGCAGTATTTT	CASRPFGQETDTQYF
TRBV4-1	.	TRBJ2-3	TRBD1	TGCGCCAGCAGCCCCCTGGGACAGGCCAGGCTCACAGATACGCAGTATTTT	CASSPLGQARLTDTQYF
TRBV29-1	.	TRBJ1-2	.	TGCAGCGTTGAGACGGCGGGGGGATCCAGTGGCTACACCTTC	CSVETAGGSSGYTF
TRBV5-1	.	TRBJ1-5	TRBD1	TGCGCCAGCAGCTGGACAGGGGGAAGTAATCAGCCCCAGCATTTT	CASSWTGGSNQPQHF
TRBV5-4	.	TRBJ2-3	TRBD2	TGCGGCCTCGGGGCGGGGGGGCCTGAAGATACGCAGTATTTT	CGLGAGGPEDTQYF
TRBV27	.	TRBJ2-2	.	TGTGCCAGCAGTTTTTATTCATCCAGGACCGGGGAGCTGTTTTTT	CASSFYSSRTGELFF
TRBV19	.	TRBJ1-5	TRBD1	TGTGCCAGTAGTATAGAGGACAGGGGAGGGCATCAGCCCCAGCATTTT	CASSIEDRGGHQPQHF
TRBV10-1	once	TRBJ2-5	.	TGCGCCAGCAGTAGGGACAAAGAGACCCAGTACTTC	CASSRDKETQYF
TRBV7-8	.	TRBJ2-1	.	TGTGCCAGCAGCTTTCGGGGGAACTACAATGAGCAGTTCTTC	CASSFRGNYNEQFF
TRBV2	.	TRBJ2-5	TRBD2	TGTGCCAGCAGTGAGTGGCGGGGGACTAAACAAGAGACCCAGTACTTC	CASSEWRGTKQETQYF
TRBV28	few	TRBJ2-1	TRBD2	TGTGCCAGCAGTTTGTGGACTAGCGGGTACAATGAGCAGTTCTTC	CASSLWTSGYNEQFF
TRBV7-2	.	TRBJ2-7	TRBD2	TGTGCCAGCAGCTTACGGCGGGGGGCCACCTACGAGCAGTACTTC	CASSLRRGATYEQYF
TRBV5-5	few	TRBJ1-5	.	TGTGCCAGCAGCTTGGGTTACCCACCTAGGACAGTTTTGAATCAGCCCCAGCATTTT	CASSLGYPPRTVLNQPQHF
TRBV27	.	TRBJ2-5	.	TGTGCCAGCAGTTTATGGGCAGGGCCCCAAGAGACCCAGTACTTC	CASSLWAGPQETQYF
TRBV6-5	.	TRBJ2-7	TRBD1	TGTGCCAGCAGAACCACGGACAGGGACTACGAGCAGTACTTC	CASRTTDRDYEQYF
TRBV29-1	once	TRBJ2-1	.	TGCAGCGTTGAAGGGCACAGGAAAGGGGTCGATGAGCAGTTCTTC	CSVEGHRKGVDEQFF
TRBV15	.	TRBJ2-5	TRBD2	TGTGCCACCAGCAGTAGCGGGGCTATCCAAGAGACCCAGTACTTC	CATSSSGAIQETQYF
TRBV5-1	few	TRBJ1-1	.	TGCGCCAGCAGCTTGGCGGAGGGACTATACACTGAAGCTTTCTTT	CASSLAEGLYTEAFF
TRBV10-2	.	TRBJ1-6	.	TGCGCCAGCAGTGAGGGGCCTAATTCACCCCTCCACTTT	CASSEGPNSPLHF
TRBV11-2	.	TRBJ2-7	.	TGTGCCAGCAGCCTTGTAGAGGCCGAGCAGTACTTC	CASSLVEAEQYF
TRBV27	once	TRBJ1-1	.	TGTGCCAGCAGTTTAGGCGGGGGGGGGACTGAAGCTTTCTTT	CASSLGGGGTEAFF
TRBV13	.	TRBJ2-3	TRBD2	TGTGCCAGCAGGGGACTAGCGGCCCTCACAGATACGCAGTATTTT	CASRGLAALTDTQYF
TRBV6-6	.	TRBJ2-4	.	TGTGCCAGCAGTGAGAATGATATAGCCAAAAACATTCAGTACTTC	CASSENDIAKNIQYF
TRBV5-1	.	TRBJ2-7	TRBD1	TGCGCCAGCAGCTTGGCGCCCTCGGGACAGAGCTCCTACGAGCAGTACTTC	CASSLAPSGQSSYEQYF
TRBV29-1	.	TRBJ2-1	.	TGCAGCGTTGGCGGGGGCCCCTCCTACAATGAGCAGTTCTTC	CSVGGGPSYNEQFF
TRBV25-1	few	TRBJ2-1	TRBD2	TGTGCCAGCAGTTCAAGCGGGGGGGTCAATGAGCAGTTCTTC	CASSSSGGVNEQFF
TRBV27	few	TRBJ2-5	.	TGTGCCAGCAGTTTCCAGGGAATCCAAGAGACCCAGTACTTC	CASSFQGIQETQYF
TRBV2	.	TRBJ1-1	.	TGTGCCAGCAGCAACCCCGGGTCGAACACTGAAGCTTTCTTT	CASSNPGSNTEAFF
TRBV7-9	few	TRBJ1-1	TRBD1	TGTGCCAGCAGCTCTGGGGGGACAGGGAACACTGAAGCTTTCTTT	CASSSGGTGNTEAFF